These T cell receptor beta chains were read from a single sample in a study of cytomegalovirus exposure and HLA in healthy donors. Produced via immunoSEQ multiplex PCR; TCRdb's table is partial and in-frame only. The sample has about 360,000 clones; about nine tenths are singletons. Source material: PBMCs. The receptor source for this set is a young woman in good health and CMV-seronegative. CDR3s leave out the opening cysteine and the closing phenylalanine or tryptophan.

J gene: TRBJ1-1; V gene: TRBV18; CDR3 protein: ASTSGVTGNTEAF
J gene: TRBJ1-4; V gene: TRBV15; CDR3 protein: ATSRDRQGNEKLF
J gene: TRBJ2-2; V gene: TRBV7-9; CDR3 protein: ASSLSARIAGTGELF
J gene: TRBJ1-1; V gene: TRBV2; CDR3 protein: ASSEAMGGKGTEAF
J gene: TRBJ1-5; V gene: TRBV10-1; CDR3 protein: ASSESGSNQPQH
J gene: TRBJ1-1; V gene: TRBV6-4; CDR3 protein: ASRGGTEAF
J gene: TRBJ1-1; V gene: TRBV5-6; CDR3 protein: ASSLARGQRSLNTEAF
J gene: TRBJ1-5; V gene: TRBV7-8; CDR3 protein: ASSFSGRDSNQPQH
J gene: TRBJ2-7; V gene: TRBV18; CDR3 protein: ASSPSGPSPEQY
J gene: TRBJ2-2; V gene: TRBV28; CDR3 protein: ASTSFRRGPMNTGELF
J gene: TRBJ1-2; V gene: TRBV6-4; CDR3 protein: ASSDRGGSNYGYT
J gene: TRBJ2-7; V gene: TRBV30; CDR3 protein: AASLGQNYEQY
J gene: TRBJ2-7; V gene: TRBV28; CDR3 protein: ASSPPLAGSYEQY
J gene: TRBJ2-6; V gene: TRBV23-1; CDR3 protein: ASSPYRRDRDFSGANVLT
J gene: TRBJ2-7; V gene: TRBV28; CDR3 protein: ASSLYRTLYEQY
J gene: TRBJ2-2; V gene: TRBV2; CDR3 protein: ASSDDTGELF
J gene: TRBJ1-2; V gene: TRBV29-1; CDR3 protein: SVMARNKNYGYT
J gene: TRBJ2-4; V gene: TRBV5-1; CDR3 protein: ASSRGGPNTNKNIQY
J gene: TRBJ1-1; V gene: TRBV5-8; CDR3 protein: ASSFRGTEAF
J gene: TRBJ2-3; V gene: TRBV27; CDR3 protein: ASSLILAGGTDTQY
J gene: TRBJ2-2; V gene: TRBV5-1; CDR3 protein: ASSLKTGDTGELF
J gene: TRBJ2-3; V gene: TRBV27; CDR3 protein: ASSLIMTSGTDTQY
J gene: TRBJ1-2; V gene: TRBV10-3; CDR3 protein: AISESDRAGYGYT
J gene: TRBJ2-5; V gene: TRBV4-1; CDR3 protein: ASSPPGLSETQY
J gene: TRBJ2-3; V gene: TRBV6-1; CDR3 protein: ASSPTSGSTDTQY
J gene: TRBJ2-7; V gene: TRBV7-6; CDR3 protein: ASTLRGVDFDEQY
J gene: TRBJ2-7; V gene: TRBV2; CDR3 protein: ASYASGSVYEQY
J gene: TRBJ2-7; V gene: TRBV2; CDR3 protein: ASSGDSSSYEQY
J gene: TRBJ2-1; V gene: TRBV4-1; CDR3 protein: ASSPVGAGPYNEQF
J gene: TRBJ1-3; V gene: TRBV7-6; CDR3 protein: ASSLVSGSGNTIY
J gene: TRBJ2-7; V gene: TRBV14; CDR3 protein: ASSPAGGRAVYEQY
J gene: TRBJ2-7; V gene: TRBV6-5; CDR3 protein: ASSRTIREGEQY
J gene: TRBJ2-5; V gene: TRBV7-9; CDR3 protein: ASSTGGAQETQY
J gene: TRBJ1-2; V gene: TRBV18; CDR3 protein: ASSLGQGALNYGYT
J gene: TRBJ2-3; V gene: TRBV28; CDR3 protein: ASSVPGIIQTDTQY
J gene: TRBJ1-4; V gene: TRBV6-5; CDR3 protein: ASSSQGGDEKLF
J gene: TRBJ2-3; V gene: TRBV7-3; CDR3 protein: ASSTSRGVGTDTQY
J gene: TRBJ1-2; V gene: TRBV27; CDR3 protein: ASTAAGEGVGYT
J gene: TRBJ2-7; V gene: TRBV28; CDR3 protein: ASRGNRDSYEQY
J gene: TRBJ2-1; V gene: TRBV14; CDR3 protein: ASSQEFNSYNEQF
J gene: TRBJ2-7; V gene: TRBV28; CDR3 protein: ASGDMGSYEQY
J gene: TRBJ1-2; V gene: TRBV4-1; CDR3 protein: ASSQVAGGSYGYT
J gene: TRBJ2-1; V gene: TRBV4-1; CDR3 protein: ASSQVGTQNEQF
J gene: TRBJ2-7; V gene: TRBV2; CDR3 protein: ASSSDRGPYEQY
J gene: TRBJ2-3; V gene: TRBV11-1; CDR3 protein: ASSQTSGVTDTQY
J gene: TRBJ2-2; V gene: TRBV27; CDR3 protein: ASSLGRAGASTGELF
J gene: TRBJ1-1; V gene: TRBV5-1; CDR3 protein: ASSLQGSTEAF
J gene: TRBJ2-2; V gene: TRBV6-4; CDR3 protein: ASSDSFEQGNTGELF
J gene: TRBJ1-2; V gene: TRBV6-6; CDR3 protein: ASSYFDRTNYGYT
J gene: TRBJ2-5; V gene: TRBV2; CDR3 protein: ASSVVGGTKY
J gene: TRBJ2-1; V gene: TRBV13; CDR3 protein: ASSLSYNEQF
J gene: TRBJ1-4; V gene: TRBV7-9; CDR3 protein: ASSLDGGTNEKLF
J gene: NA; V gene: TRBV2; CDR3 protein: ASGRLDLGEQY